Below, one TCR beta chain is given with its context. Its matching antigen is unknown. CD45RO-CCR7+CD27+CD95- cells counted as naive CD8+ T cells. CDR3 length equals 15 residues. Germline lookup yields CDR1 SGHNT and CDR2 YYREEE (reference sequence). These data belong to a study of CXCR3-negative and CXCR3-positive naive CD8 T cells. The authors made the TRB cDNA libraries by 5' RACE using UMI labels. TCRdb reworked the 5' RACE reads into one entry per CDR3 protein, no DNA. There are fewer than 140,000 distinct CDR3 sequences in the sample, with approximately 0.37% held by the top ten. Whole-study results and caveats: Both naive subsets, CXCR3-negative and CXCR3-positive, displayed similar TRBV-TRBJ usage, unlike memory cells. Naive cells that were CXCR3-positive had more hydrophobic TRB CDR3s (compared with CXCR3-negative naive cells). The study found comparably high diversity in both naive subsets and much lower diversity in memory CD8+ cells. With CXCR3 expression partially decreased after cryopreservation, most assays relied on fresh PBMCs.

The sample consisted of naive CXCR3+ CD8+ T cells from blood. Subset noted: CD45RO-CCR7+CD27+CD95- naive CD8+ T cells expressing CXCR3 (TNR3+). This sequence was found in a human donor in good health. Some clones in this sample may be carry-over from other donors' samples. The chain uses TRBV5-4 and TRBJ2-3. CDR3 residues: CASSSRTGITDTQYF.